A single sample is the source of the 26 T cell receptor beta chains below, sequenced in a study of post-analysis software for immune sequencing data. Study-wide findings and caveats: The study found TRBV5-6, TRBV5-1 and TRBV20-1 among five TRBV segments more frequent in patients than controls.

Unique molecular identifiers tagged the TCR beta cDNA libraries. TCRdb re-called the PCR reads with MiXCR, one entry per CDR3 protein. Found here are about half a million distinct CDR3 sequences, roughly 34% of them singletons; the top ten hold 4.5% to 7.5%. Their recognized antigens are unknown. The source material was blood. The receptors were sampled from a girl younger than 18 with multiple sclerosis.

The sample holds a few counts of this clonotype. V gene TRBV24-1 combines with J gene TRBJ1-5; D is unclear. CDR1 and CDR2 (germline): KGHDR, SFDVKD. Trimming took 1 base from V and 6 from J, leaving 6 bases between them. This CDR3 contains 13 residues. CDR3 nucleotide sequence: TGTGCCACCAGTGATTTTAGTGGTCAGCCCCAGCATTTT. Translation: CATSDFSGQPQHF.

This clonotype was counted many times. The gene calls are TRBV12-3 or TRBV12-4 and TRBJ2-1; D possibly corresponds to TRBD1 (7 bases). V was cut by 7 bases and J by 4 bases, with 20 bases left in between. The CDR3 is made up of 16 amino acids. The CDR3 bases are TGTGCCAGCACCCCGTTGGAGGGGGCGCCGTACAATGAGCAGTTCTTC. This gives the protein CASTPLEGAPYNEQFF.

The chain couples TRBV5-6 to TRBJ1-1, with no clear D. CDR1 and CDR2 (germline): SGHDT, YYEEEE. Trimming pared 3 bases from V and 11 bases from J, leaving 23 bases between. The CDR3 runs to 15 residues. CDR3 sequence: CASSSALVPPVQAFF. CDR3 DNA: TGTGCCAGCAGCTCGGCCTTAGTGCCCCCGGTACAGGCTTTCTTT.

The chain recombines TRBV20-1 with TRBJ2-5, with TRBD2 matching 11 bases. The junction had 5 bases not matched to a gene; V was cut back by 2 bases and J by 3 bases. Per the germline V gene, CDR1 is DFQATT and CDR2 is SNEGSKA (reference sequence). This CDR3 contains 15 residues. Written as DNA, the CDR3 is TGCAGTGCTAGACTGTGGGGACTAGCGGAAGAGACCCAGTACTTC. This codes for CSARLWGLAEETQYF.

J is TRBJ1-2 and V is TRBV5-1, with D perhaps matching TRBD1 (6 bases). The germline V gene encodes CDR1 SGHRS and CDR2 YFSETQ. Trimming stripped 3 bases from V and 8 bases from J, with 20 bases between. CDR3 length: 15 amino acids. CDR3 nucleotide sequence: TGCGCCAGCAGCTCCGGAGATTCAGGGGCTGGAGGCTACACCTTC. It is translated as CASSSGDSGAGGYTF.

This clonotype turned up a few times. This rearrangement joins TRBV11-2 to TRBJ2-1; TRBD1 agrees at 9 bases. Per the germline V gene, CDR1 is SGHAT and CDR2 is FQNNGV. The CDR3 spans 17 residues. V shed 4 bases, J shed 4 bases, and the junction held 11 bases outside the gene matches. CDR3 sequence (DNA): TGTGCCAGCAGCTCCAGACAGGGGGGAGTGATATACAATGAGCAGTTCTTC. It is translated as CASSSRQGGVIYNEQFF.

This clonotype was observed a few times. The rearrangement joins TRBV21-1 to TRBJ2-7; whether TRBD1, the table's D call, matches the DNA was not checked. TRBV21-1 is annotated as a pseudogene. This CDR3 is built from 15 residues. In DNA, the CDR3 is TGTGCCAGCAGCAGAGAGAGACAGGCTGCCTACGAGCAGTACTTC. Translated: CASSRERQAAYEQYF.

This clonotype occurred a few times. The chain uses TRBV28 and TRBJ2-7, with 13 nucleotides matching TRBD2. The CDR3 is made up of 14 amino acids. Trimming took 6 bases from V and 3 from J; bases not matched to a gene: 2. The germline CDR1 and CDR2 sequences are MDHEN and SYDVKM. CDR3 sequence (DNA): TGTGCCAGCAGGAGACTAGCGGGGGGCTACGAGCAGTACTTC. This sequence encodes CASRRLAGGYEQYF.

This clonotype was recorded a few times. This chain joins TRBV10-2 and TRBJ2-5; the D call may be TRBD1 or TRBD2 (5 bases each). CDR1 and CDR2 (germline): WSHSY, SAAADI. This CDR3 region has 17 residues. Trimming pared 6 bases from V and 2 bases from J, leaving 22 bases between. As DNA, the CDR3 is TGCGCCAGCAGGAAATCAGCGGTTGGGGCGAGGCAAGAGACCCAGTACTTC. It specifies CASRKSAVGARQETQYF.

V gene TRBV5-1 combines with J gene TRBJ1-1; possibly TRBD1 for D (6 bases). V was shortened by 0 bases and J by 4 bases, with 10 bases between the two germline ends. This CDR3 comprises 14 residues. From germline, CDR1 is SGHRS and CDR2 YFSETQ. The CDR3 DNA sequence: TGCGCCAGCAGCTTGGGCAGGGGTAGCACTGAAGCTTTCTTT. Encoded protein: CASSLGRGSTEAFF. The full variable domain, rest sourced from reference TRBV5-1 and TRBJ1-1, is KAGVTQTPRYLIKTRGQQVTLSCSPISGHRSVSWYQQTPGQGLQFLFEYFSETQRNKGNFPGRFSGRQFSNSRSEMNVSTLELGDSALYLCASSLGRGSTEAFFGQGTRLTVV.

This clonotype was detected a few times. The V gene is TRBV10-3, the J gene TRBJ2-2; 8 bases match TRBD1. Germline V CDR1 and CDR2: ENHRY, SYGVKD. The CDR3 spans 15 residues. With 2 bases clipped from V and 4 bases from J, the junction kept 3 bases outside the gene matches. This CDR3 reads CAISEPGTGTGELFF. The CDR3 DNA follows: TGTGCCATCAGTGAGCCCGGGACAGGCACCGGGGAGCTGTTTTTT.

This chain connects TRBV20-1 to TRBJ2-4; D ambiguous. CDR1 and CDR2 from the germline V gene are DFQATT and SNEGSKA (reference sequence). The CDR3 totals 14 residues. The CDR3 DNA follows: TGCAGCCCTCAGCATTTACTAGCCAAAAACATTCAGTACTTC. It translates to CSPQHLLAKNIQYF.

This sequence joins TRBV12-3 or TRBV12-4 and TRBJ2-5, with 8 bases identical to TRBD1. This CDR3 has 14 amino acids. J lost 2 bases, V lost 8 bases, and 7 bases had no gene match. The DNA of the CDR3 is TGTGCCAGCGGTTCCCGGACAGGGCAAGAGACCCAGTACTTC. The encoded protein is CASGSRTGQETQYF.

The gene calls are TRBV2 and TRBJ2-1, with a weak D call TRBD1 (6 bases). Trimming pared 8 bases from V and 2 bases from J, leaving 13 bases between. The V gene's germline CDR1 is SNHLY and CDR2 FYNNEI. This CDR3 comprises 14 residues. The CDR3 region has the DNA TGTGCCAGCTGCACAGGGTTCCCCTACAATGAGCAGTTCTTC. Translating it yields CASCTGFPYNEQFF.

This clonotype was observed at least ten times. This chain uses TRBV7-2 with TRBJ2-1; D possibly corresponds to TRBD2 (5 bases). Germline lookup yields CDR1 SGHTA and CDR2 FQGNSA. This CDR3 contains 15 residues. Trimming took off 2 bases at V and 7 bases at J, with 15 bases between the two ends. CDR3 nucleotide sequence: TGTGCCAGCAGCTTAAGGCGGGCCCGAGGGAATGAGCAGTTCTTC. Amino acid sequence: CASSLRRARGNEQFF.

In its sample, this clonotype was seen a few times. The genes are TRBV6-6 and TRBJ2-3, with TRBD1 matching 7 bases. The CDR3 runs 16 residues. Per the germline V gene, CDR1 is MNHNY and CDR2 is SVGAGI (reference sequence). The V gene end was trimmed by 5 bases and the J gene end by 2 bases; junction bases not matched to a gene: 10. CDR3 in amino acids: CASSTPTGVITDTQYF. The CDR3 region has the DNA TGTGCCAGCAGTACCCCCACAGGGGTGATCACAGATACGCAGTATTTT.

The V and J genes are TRBV25-1 and TRBJ1-4; weak D call: TRBD1 (6 bases). The CDR3 covers 14 residues. CDR1 MGHDK and CDR2 SYGVNS come from the germline V gene. V was shortened by 6 bases and J by 7 bases, with 15 bases between the two germline ends. CDR3 sequence: CASSVQGWGEKLFF. In nucleotides, the CDR3 is TGTGCCAGCAGCGTACAGGGTTGGGGTGAAAAACTGTTTTTT.

A remark on this clonotype: This may be a read error, as it is one base from a much larger clone. The gene calls are TRBV29-1 and TRBJ2-7; 7 bases map to TRBD2. The J call is uncertain, as TRBJ2-5 better fits the DNA end. Germline V gene sequence: CDR1 SQVTM, CDR2 ANQGSEA. The CDR3 runs to 13 residues. The CDR3 here is CSVLGTMEETQYF. The CDR3 nucleotides are TGCAGCGTTCTCGGGACTATGGAAGAGACCCAGTACTTC.

J is TRBJ1-1 and V is TRBV6-1, with 7 positions matching TRBD1. The germline V gene has CDR1 MNHNS and CDR2 SASEGT. V was clipped by 6 bases and J by 11 bases; unmatched bases: 3. The CDR3 is 10 residues long. CDR3 coding DNA: TGTGCCAGCAGCCCAGGGGGGGCTTTCTTT. It yields the protein CASSPGGAFF.

This clonotype was detected many times. V usage is TRBV20-1 and J usage is TRBJ1-2; 7 nucleotides line up with TRBD1. The V segment lost 0 bases and the J segment 7 bases; nucleotides outside the gene matches: 8. Per germline, CDR1 DFQATT and CDR2 SNEGSKA (reference sequence). CDR3 length: 14 residues. CDR3 DNA sequence: TGCAGTGCTAGAGATCAACAGGGGTCTCGTGGCTACACCTTC. Protein product: CSARDQQGSRGYTF.

Worth noting for this clonotype: One end of the junction is discordant with germline, which a read error may explain. The chain joins TRBV7-2 to TRBJ1-1; no clear D gene. The CDR3 sequence is 13 residues long. Germline CDR1 SGHTA, CDR2 FQGNSA. The DNA for the CDR3 is TGTGCCAGCGGCTTAGCGGGAATCACTGAAGCTTTCTTT. Protein sequence: CASGLAGITEAFF.

The rearrangement links TRBV4-1 to TRBJ2-2; TRBD1 aligns across 7 bases. In germline, CDR1 is MGHRA, CDR2 YSYEKL. CDR3 size: 14 residues. With V trimmed by 4 bases and J by 6 bases, 5 bases remained unmatched. The CDR3 is CASSLRTGPGELFF. The CDR3 region has the DNA TGCGCCAGCAGCCTAAGGACAGGACCCGGGGAGCTGTTTTTT.

There are a few counts of this clonotype. The genes are TRBV5-1 and TRBJ1-2, with D maybe TRBD1 (5 bases). Germline values: CDR1 SGHRS, CDR2 YFSETQ. This CDR3 has 16 amino acids. V was trimmed by 0 bases and J by 3 bases, leaving 15 bases between them. As DNA, the CDR3 is TGCGCCAGCAGCTTGGAACTCAGGGCCGACCACTATGGCTACACCTTC. Amino acids: CASSLELRADHYGYTF. Together with reference TRBV5-1 and TRBJ1-2, the CDR3 gives the full variable domain: KAGVTQTPRYLIKTRGQQVTLSCSPISGHRSVSWYQQTPGQGLQFLFEYFSETQRNKGNFPGRFSGRQFSNSRSEMNVSTLELGDSALYLCASSLELRADHYGYTFGSGTRLTVV.

In this sample, this clonotype turned up a few times. The chain is built from TRBV10-3 and TRBJ2-1; 13 nucleotides line up with TRBD2. This CDR3 contains 17 residues. Germline V gene sequence: CDR1 ENHRY, CDR2 SYGVKD. V gave up 4 bases and J gave up 5 bases; unmatched junction bases: 8. In DNA, the CDR3 is TGTGCCATCAGTGCCACGGGACTAGCGGGGCCTGACAATGAGCAGTTCTTC. It yields the protein CAISATGLAGPDNEQFF.

J is TRBJ1-2 and V is TRBV5-1; a weak D match, TRBD1 (5 bases). The V end lost 2 bases, the J end lost 6 bases, and 11 bases lay between the germline ends. The CDR3 spans 13 residues. Germline V lookup: CDR1 SGHRS, CDR2 YFSETQ. CDR3: CASSFRDANGYTF. The CDR3 DNA sequence: TGCGCCAGCAGCTTCCGGGACGCGAATGGCTACACCTTC.

The chain recombines TRBV5-1 with TRBJ2-7; D possibly corresponds to TRBD2 (6 bases). The V gene lost 4 bases and the J gene lost 0 bases, with 14 bases spanning the gap. The CDR3 length is 15 residues. CDR1 and CDR2 from the germline V gene are SGHRS and YFSETQ. DNA for the CDR3: TGCGCCAGCAGCCCGGACGGGGGTAGCTCCTACGAGCAGTACTTC. Translation gives CASSPDGGSSYEQYF.